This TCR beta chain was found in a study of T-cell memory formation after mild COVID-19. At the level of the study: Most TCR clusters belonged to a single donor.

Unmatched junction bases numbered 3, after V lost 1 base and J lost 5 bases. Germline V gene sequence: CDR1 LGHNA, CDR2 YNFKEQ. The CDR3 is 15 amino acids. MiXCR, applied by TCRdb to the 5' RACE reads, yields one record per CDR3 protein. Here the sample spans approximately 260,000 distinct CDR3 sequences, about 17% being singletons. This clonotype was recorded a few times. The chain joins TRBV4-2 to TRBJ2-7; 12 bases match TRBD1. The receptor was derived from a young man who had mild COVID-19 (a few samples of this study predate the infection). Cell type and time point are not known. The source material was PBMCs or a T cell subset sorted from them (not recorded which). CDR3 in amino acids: CASSQGGTGGNEQYF. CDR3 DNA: TGTGCCAGCAGCCAAGGAGGGACAGGGGGCAACGAGCAGTACTTC.